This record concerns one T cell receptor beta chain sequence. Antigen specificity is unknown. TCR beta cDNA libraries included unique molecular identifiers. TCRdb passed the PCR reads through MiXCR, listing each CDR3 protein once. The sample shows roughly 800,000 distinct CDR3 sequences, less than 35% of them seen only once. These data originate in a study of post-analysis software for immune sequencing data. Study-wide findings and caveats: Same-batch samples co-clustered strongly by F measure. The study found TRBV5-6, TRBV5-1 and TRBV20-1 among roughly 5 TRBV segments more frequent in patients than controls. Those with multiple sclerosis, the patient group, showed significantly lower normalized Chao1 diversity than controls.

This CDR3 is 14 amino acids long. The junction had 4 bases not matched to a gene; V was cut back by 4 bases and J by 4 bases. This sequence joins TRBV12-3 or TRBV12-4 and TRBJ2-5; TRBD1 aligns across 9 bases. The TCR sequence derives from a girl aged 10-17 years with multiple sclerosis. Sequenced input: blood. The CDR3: CASSWTGAGETQYF. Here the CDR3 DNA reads TGTGCCAGCAGTTGGACAGGGGCGGGAGAGACCCAGTACTTC.